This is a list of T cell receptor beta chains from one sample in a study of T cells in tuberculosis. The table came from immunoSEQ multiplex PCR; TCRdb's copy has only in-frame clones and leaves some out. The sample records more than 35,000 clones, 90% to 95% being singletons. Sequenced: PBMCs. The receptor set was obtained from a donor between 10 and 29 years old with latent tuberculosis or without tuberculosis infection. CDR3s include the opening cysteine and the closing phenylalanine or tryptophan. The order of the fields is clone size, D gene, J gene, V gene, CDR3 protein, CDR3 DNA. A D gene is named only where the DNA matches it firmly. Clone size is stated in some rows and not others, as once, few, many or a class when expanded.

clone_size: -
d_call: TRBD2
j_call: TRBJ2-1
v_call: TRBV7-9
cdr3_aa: CASSLAGGLAFLFF
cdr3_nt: TGTGCCAGCAGCTTAGCTGGCGGACTAGCTTTTCTGTTCTTC

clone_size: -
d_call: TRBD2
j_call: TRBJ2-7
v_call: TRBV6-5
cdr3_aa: CASSYGGVDYEQYF
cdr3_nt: TGTGCCAGCAGTTATGGGGGGGTGGACTACGAGCAGTACTTC

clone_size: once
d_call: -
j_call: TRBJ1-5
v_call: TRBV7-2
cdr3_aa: CASSLAVTVSNQPQHF
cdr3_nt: TGTGCCAGCAGCTTAGCTGTGACAGTTAGCAATCAGCCCCAGCATTTT

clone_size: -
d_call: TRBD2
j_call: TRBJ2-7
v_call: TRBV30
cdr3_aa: CAWSESGRGFGSLEQYF
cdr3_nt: TGTGCCTGGAGTGAAAGCGGGAGGGGGTTCGGTTCGCTCGAGCAGTACTTC

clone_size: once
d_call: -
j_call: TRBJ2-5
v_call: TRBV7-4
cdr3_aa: CASSFERVGRETQYF
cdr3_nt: TGTGCCAGCAGCTTCGAGCGGGTGGGGCGGGAGACCCAGTACTTC

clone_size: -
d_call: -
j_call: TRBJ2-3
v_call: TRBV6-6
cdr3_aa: CASSPEVDSTDTQYF
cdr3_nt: TGTGCCAGCAGTCCGGAGGTGGATTCAACAGATACGCAGTATTTT

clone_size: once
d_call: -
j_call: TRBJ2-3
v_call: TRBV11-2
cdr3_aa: CASSLVFGTDTQYF
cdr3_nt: TGTGCCAGCAGCTTAGTATTCGGGACAGATACGCAGTATTTT

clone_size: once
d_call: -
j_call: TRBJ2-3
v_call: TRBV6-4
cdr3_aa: CASSEQVADTQYF
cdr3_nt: TGTGCCAGCAGTGAACAGGTTGCAGATACGCAGTATTTT

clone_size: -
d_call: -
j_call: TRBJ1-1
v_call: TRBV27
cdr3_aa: CASSFQEGTEAFF
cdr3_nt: TGTGCCAGCAGTTTTCAGGAGGGCACTGAAGCTTTCTTT

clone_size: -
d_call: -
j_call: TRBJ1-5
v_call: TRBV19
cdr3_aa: CASSIQGPSNQPQHF
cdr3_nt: TGTGCCAGTAGTATACAGGGGCCGAGCAATCAGCCCCAGCATTTT

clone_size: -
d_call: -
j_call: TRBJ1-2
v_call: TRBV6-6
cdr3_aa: CASSSAGRLENYGYTF
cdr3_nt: TGTGCCAGCAGTTCTGCGGGACGCCTGGAAAACTATGGCTACACCTTC

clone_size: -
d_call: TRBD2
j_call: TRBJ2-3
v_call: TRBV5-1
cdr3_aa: CASSLGTSGHTDTQYF
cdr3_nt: TGCGCCAGCAGCCTTGGGACTAGCGGACACACAGATACGCAGTATTTT

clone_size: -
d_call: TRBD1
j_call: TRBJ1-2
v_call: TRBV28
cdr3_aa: CASSLEGAGYGYTF
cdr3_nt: TGTGCCAGCAGTTTGGAGGGGGCAGGCTATGGCTACACCTTC

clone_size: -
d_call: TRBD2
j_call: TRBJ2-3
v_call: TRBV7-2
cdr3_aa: CASSLVREPDTQYF
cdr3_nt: TGTGCCAGCAGCTTAGTGCGGGAGCCAGATACGCAGTATTTT

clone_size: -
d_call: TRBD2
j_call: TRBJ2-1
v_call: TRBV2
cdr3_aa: CASKETSGGEQFF
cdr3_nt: TGTGCCAGCAAGGAGACTAGCGGGGGTGAGCAGTTCTTC

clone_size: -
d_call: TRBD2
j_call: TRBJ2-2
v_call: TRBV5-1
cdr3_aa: CASSSGLAGTNFANTGELFF
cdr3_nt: TGCGCCAGCAGTTCGGGACTAGCGGGAACGAATTTCGCGAACACCGGGGAGCTGTTTTTT

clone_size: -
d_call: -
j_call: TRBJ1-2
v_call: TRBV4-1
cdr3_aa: CASSPIQGERYYGYTF
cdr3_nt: TGCGCCAGCAGCCCTATACAGGGTGAGAGGTACTATGGCTACACCTTC